The T cell receptor beta chain under discussion was sequenced for a study of regulatory T cells in long-lasting Graves disease. Notes on the study in general: The study found persistent patients shared more public clonotypes (around 2,500) than new patients (over 850). Under persistent disease, TRBV28, TRBJ1-2 and TRBJ2-5 were used preferentially. Patients whose Graves' disease persisted exhibited lower TCR diversity than those newly diagnosed.

This clonotype was counted at least ten times. As yet, its antigen is unknown. Assembly of TCR beta libraries relied on iRepertoire HTBI primers together with Arm-PCR of CDR3 regions. As processed by the authors: Samples revealed approximately 67 TRBV and 14 TRBJ segments. TCRdb redid the calling of the multiplex PCR reads with MiXCR, one entry per CDR3 protein. The V and J calls were not made by the authors but by TCRdb's processing. The top ten hold 9% to 15% of the sample, which has 500,000 or so distinct CDR3 sequences, 15% to 20% seen once. Time point denoted: newly diagnosed GD, antithyroid drugs for less than 3 months. Following extraction of RNA from PBMCs, that RNA was used to make the TCR library. V dropped 1 base and J dropped 3 bases, with 10 bases sitting between them. The CDR3 is 13 amino acids. In germline, CDR1 is DFQATT, CDR2 SNEGSKA (reference sequence). This sample was shared with a second study, whose subject was T cells in Graves' hyperthyroidism and ophthalmopathy.

The chain employs TRBV20-1 and TRBJ2-7; no reliable D call. The sequence was collected from a man aged 35 to 55 with Graves disease. The sample here was peripheral blood mononuclear cells (PBMCs), taken at new diagnosis, from a patient treated with antithyroid drugs. The CDR3: CSARAAAGYEQYF. The CDR3 bases are TGCAGTGCTAGAGCAGCTGCAGGCTACGAGCAGTACTTC.